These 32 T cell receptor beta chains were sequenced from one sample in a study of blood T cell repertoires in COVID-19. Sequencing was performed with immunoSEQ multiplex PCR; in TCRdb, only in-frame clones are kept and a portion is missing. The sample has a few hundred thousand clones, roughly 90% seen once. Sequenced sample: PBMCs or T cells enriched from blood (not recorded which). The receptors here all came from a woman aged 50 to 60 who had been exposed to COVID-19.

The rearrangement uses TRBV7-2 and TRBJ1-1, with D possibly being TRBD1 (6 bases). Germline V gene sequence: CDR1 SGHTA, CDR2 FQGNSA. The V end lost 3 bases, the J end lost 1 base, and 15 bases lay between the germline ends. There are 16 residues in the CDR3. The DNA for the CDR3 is TGTGCCAGCAGCTTCGACCCGGGGACACAGAACACTGAAGCTTTCTTT. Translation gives CASSFDPGTQNTEAFF. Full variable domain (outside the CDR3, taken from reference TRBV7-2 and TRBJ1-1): GAGVSQSPSNKVTEKGKDVELRCDPISGHTALYWYRQSLGQGLEFLIYFQGNSAPDKSGLPSDRFSAERTGGSVSTLTIQRTQQEDSAVYLCASSFDPGTQNTEAFFGQGTRLTVV.

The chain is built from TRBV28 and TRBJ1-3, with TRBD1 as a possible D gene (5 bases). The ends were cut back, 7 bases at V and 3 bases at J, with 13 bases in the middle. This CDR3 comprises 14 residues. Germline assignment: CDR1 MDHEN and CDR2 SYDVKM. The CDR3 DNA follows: TGTGCCAGCAACCCACAGGCCGGTGGAAACACCATATATTTT. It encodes CASNPQAGGNTIYF.

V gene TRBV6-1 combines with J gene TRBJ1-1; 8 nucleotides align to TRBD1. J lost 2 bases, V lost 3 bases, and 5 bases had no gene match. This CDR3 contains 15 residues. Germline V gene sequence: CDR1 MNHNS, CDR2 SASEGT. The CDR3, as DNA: TGTGCCAGCAGTGAGTGGCAGGGGGCTAACACTGAAGCTTTCTTT. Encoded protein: CASSEWQGANTEAFF.

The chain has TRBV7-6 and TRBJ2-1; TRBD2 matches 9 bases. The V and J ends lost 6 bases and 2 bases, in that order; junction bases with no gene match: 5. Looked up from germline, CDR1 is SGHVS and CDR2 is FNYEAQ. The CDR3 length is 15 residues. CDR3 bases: TGTGCCAGCAGACAACTAGCGGGTACCTACAATGAGCAGTTCTTC. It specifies CASRQLAGTYNEQFF.

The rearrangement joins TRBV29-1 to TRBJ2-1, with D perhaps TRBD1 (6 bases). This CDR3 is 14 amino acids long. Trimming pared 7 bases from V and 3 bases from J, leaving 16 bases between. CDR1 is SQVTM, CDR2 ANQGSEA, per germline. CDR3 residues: CSARQEILYNEQFF. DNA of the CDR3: TGCAGCGCTCGACAGGAGATCCTCTACAATGAGCAGTTCTTC.

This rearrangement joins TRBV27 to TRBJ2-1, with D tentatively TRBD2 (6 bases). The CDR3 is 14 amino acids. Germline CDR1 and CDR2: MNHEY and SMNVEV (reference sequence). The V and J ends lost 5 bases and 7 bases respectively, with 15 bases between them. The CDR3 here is CASSGRGGINEQFF. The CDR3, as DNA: TGTGCCAGCAGTGGACGGGGAGGAATAAATGAGCAGTTCTTC.

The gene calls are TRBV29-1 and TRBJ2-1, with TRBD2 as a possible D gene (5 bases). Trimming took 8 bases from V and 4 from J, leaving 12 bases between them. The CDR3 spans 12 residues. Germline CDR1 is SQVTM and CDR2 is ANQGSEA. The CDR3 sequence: CSPMTGYNEQFF. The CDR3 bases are TGCAGCCCTATGACGGGATACAATGAGCAGTTCTTC.

In nucleotides, the CDR3 is TGTGCCAGCAGTGCACCGGGACAGGCTAACTATGGCTACACCTTC. Residues: CASSAPGQANYGYTF. The rearrangement joins TRBV28 to TRBJ1-2, with 8 bases identical to TRBD1. This CDR3 region has 15 residues. Germline assignment: CDR1 MDHEN and CDR2 SYDVKM. V shed 5 bases and J 0 bases; nucleotides not matched to a gene: 5.

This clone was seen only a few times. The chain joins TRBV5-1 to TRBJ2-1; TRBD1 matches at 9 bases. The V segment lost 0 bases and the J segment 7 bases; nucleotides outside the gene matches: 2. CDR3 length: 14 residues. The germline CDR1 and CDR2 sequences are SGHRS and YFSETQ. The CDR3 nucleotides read TGCGCCAGCAGCTTGGGCGGGACAGGGAATGAGCAGTTCTTC. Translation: CASSLGGTGNEQFF.

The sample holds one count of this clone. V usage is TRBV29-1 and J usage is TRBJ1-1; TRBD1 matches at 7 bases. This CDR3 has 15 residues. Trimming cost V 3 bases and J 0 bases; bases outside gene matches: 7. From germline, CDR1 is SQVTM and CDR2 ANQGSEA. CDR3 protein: CSVDVFRGMNTEAFF. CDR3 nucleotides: TGCAGCGTTGACGTGTTCAGGGGGATGAACACTGAAGCTTTCTTT.

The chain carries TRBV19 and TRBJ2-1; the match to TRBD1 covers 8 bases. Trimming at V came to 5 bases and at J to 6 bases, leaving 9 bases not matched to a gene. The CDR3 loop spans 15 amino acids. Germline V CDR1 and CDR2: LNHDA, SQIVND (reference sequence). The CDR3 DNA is TGTGCCAGTAGTCTCGACAGGGGCTCGGGCAATGAGCAGTTCTTC. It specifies CASSLDRGSGNEQFF.

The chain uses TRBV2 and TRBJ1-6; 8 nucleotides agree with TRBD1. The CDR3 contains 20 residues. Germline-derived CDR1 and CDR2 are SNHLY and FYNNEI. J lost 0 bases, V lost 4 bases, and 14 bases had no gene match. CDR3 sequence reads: CASSAIEDRETSSYNSPLHF. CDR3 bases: TGTGCCAGCAGTGCAATAGAGGACAGGGAAACTAGCTCCTATAATTCACCCCTCCACTTT. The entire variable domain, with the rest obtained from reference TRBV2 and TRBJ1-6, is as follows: EPEVTQTPSHQVTQMGQEVILRCVPISNHLYFYWYRQILGQKVEFLVSFYNNEISEKSEIFDDQFSVERPDGSNFTLKIRSTKLEDSAMYFCASSAIEDRETSSYNSPLHFGNGTRLTVT.

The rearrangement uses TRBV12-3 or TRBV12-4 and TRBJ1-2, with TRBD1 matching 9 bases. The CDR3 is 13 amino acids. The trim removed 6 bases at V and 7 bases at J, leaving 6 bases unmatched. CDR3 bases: TGTGCCAGCAGCTCGGGACAGGGCGGTGGCTACACCTTC. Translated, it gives CASSSGQGGGYTF.

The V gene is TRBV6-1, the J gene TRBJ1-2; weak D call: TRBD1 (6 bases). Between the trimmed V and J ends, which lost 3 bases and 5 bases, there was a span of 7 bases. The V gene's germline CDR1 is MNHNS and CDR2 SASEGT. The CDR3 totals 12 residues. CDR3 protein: CASSERGYGYTF. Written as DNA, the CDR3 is TGTGCCAGCAGTGAGAGGGGGTATGGCTACACCTTC.

This CDR3 is CSASGRDYGYTF. The CDR3 DNA is TGCAGTGCTAGTGGGCGGGACTATGGCTACACCTTC. The chain carries TRBV20-1 and TRBJ1-2; D is ambiguous. The CDR3 totals 12 residues. Trimming removed 3 bases from V and 3 bases from J, with 8 bases in between. The germline CDR1 and CDR2 sequences are DFQATT and SNEGSKA (reference sequence).

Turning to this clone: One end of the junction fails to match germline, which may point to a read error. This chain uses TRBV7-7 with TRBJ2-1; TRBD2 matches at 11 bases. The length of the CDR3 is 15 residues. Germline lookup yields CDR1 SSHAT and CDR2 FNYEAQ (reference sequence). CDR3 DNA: TGTGCTAGCAGCTTAGCTAGCGGGGGGAACAATGAGCAGTTCTTC. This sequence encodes CASSLASGGNNEQFF.

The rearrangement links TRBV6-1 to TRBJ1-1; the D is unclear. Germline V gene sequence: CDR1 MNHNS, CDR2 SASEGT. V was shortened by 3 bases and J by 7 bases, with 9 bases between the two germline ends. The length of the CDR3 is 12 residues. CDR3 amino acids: CASSDLHLEAFF. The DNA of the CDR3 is TGTGCCAGCAGTGATTTACATCTTGAAGCTTTCTTT.

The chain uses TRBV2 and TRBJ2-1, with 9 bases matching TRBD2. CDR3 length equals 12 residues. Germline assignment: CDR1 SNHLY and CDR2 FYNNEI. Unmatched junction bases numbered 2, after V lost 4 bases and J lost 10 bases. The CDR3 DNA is TGTGCCAGCAGTGTCCTAGCGGGGGAGCAGTTCTTC. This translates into CASSVLAGEQFF.

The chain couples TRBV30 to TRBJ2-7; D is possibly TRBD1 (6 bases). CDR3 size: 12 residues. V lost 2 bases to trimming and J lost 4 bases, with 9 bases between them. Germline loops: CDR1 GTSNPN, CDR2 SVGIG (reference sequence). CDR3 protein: CAWSPQGYEQYF. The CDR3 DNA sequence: TGTGCCTGGAGTCCTCAGGGGTACGAGCAGTACTTC.

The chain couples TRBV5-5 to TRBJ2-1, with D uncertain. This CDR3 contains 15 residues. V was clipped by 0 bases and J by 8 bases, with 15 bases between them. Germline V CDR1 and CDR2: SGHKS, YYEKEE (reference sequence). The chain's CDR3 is CASSLGWLDRDEQFF. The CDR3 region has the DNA TGTGCCAGCAGCTTGGGGTGGCTAGATCGCGATGAGCAGTTCTTC.

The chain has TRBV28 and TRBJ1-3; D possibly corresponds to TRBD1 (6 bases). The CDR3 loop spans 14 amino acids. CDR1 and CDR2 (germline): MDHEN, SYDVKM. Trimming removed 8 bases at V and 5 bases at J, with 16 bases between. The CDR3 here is CASVEGQGRNTIYF. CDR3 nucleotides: TGTGCCAGCGTCGAAGGGCAGGGGAGAAACACCATATATTTT.

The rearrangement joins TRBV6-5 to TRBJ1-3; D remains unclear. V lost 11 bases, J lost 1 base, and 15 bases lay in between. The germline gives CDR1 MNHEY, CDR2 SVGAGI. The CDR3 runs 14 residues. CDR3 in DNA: TGTGCCGCCGGCCCTGAGGCTTCTGGAAACACCATATATTTT. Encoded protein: CAAGPEASGNTIYF.

In DNA form, the CDR3 reads TGTGCCAGCAGCTCAAGGGGGGCAGGGGGCATCCACGAGCAGTACTTC. Translated, it gives CASSSRGAGGIHEQYF. V usage is TRBV7-9 and J usage is TRBJ2-7; TRBD1 aligns across 8 bases. This CDR3 contains 16 residues. V lost 4 bases and J lost 5; bases outside the gene matches: 13. The germline gives CDR1 SEHNR, CDR2 FQNEAQ (reference sequence).

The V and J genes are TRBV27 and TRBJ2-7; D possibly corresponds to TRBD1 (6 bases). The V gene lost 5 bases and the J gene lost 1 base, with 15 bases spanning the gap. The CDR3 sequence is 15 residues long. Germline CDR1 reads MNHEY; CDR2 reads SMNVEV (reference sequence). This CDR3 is CASSPQMGASYEQYF. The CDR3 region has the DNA TGTGCCAGCAGTCCCCAGATGGGGGCGTCCTACGAGCAGTACTTC.

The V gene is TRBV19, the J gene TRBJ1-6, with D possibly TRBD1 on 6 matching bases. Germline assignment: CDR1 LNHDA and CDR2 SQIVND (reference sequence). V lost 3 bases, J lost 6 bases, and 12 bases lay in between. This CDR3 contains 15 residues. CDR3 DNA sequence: TGTGCCAGTAGTATTCTACAGGGCCGTAATTCACCCCTCCACTTT. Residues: CASSILQGRNSPLHF.

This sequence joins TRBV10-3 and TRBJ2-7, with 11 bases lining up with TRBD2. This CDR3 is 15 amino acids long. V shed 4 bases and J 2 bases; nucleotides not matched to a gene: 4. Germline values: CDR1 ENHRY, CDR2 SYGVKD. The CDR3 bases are TGTGCCATCAGTGGCACTAGCGGGGGTACCTACGAGCAGTACTTC. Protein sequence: CAISGTSGGTYEQYF.

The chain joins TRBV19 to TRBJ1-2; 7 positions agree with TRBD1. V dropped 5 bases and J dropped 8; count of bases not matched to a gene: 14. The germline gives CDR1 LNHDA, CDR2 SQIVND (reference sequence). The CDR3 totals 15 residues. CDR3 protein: CASSPAGGGVSGYTF. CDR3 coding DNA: TGTGCCAGTAGTCCTGCTGGAGGGGGCGTAAGCGGCTACACCTTC.

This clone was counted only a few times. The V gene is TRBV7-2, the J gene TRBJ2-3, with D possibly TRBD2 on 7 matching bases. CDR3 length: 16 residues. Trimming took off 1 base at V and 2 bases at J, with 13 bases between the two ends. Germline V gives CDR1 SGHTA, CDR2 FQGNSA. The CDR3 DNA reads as TGTGCCAGCAGCTTAGAACCGGGGGGCAACACAGATACGCAGTATTTT. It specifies CASSLEPGGNTDTQYF.

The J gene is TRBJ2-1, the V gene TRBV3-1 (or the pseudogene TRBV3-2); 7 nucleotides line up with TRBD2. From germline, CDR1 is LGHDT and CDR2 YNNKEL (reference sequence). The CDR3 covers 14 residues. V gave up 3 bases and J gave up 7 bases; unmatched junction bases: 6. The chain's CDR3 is CASSHETSWNEQFF. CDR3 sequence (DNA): TGTGCCAGCAGCCATGAGACTAGCTGGAATGAGCAGTTCTTC.

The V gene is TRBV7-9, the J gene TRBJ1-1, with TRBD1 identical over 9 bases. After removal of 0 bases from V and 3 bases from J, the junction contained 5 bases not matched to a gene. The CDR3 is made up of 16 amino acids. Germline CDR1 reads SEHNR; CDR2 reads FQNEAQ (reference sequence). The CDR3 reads CASSLARRDRDTEAFF. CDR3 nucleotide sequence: TGTGCCAGCAGCTTAGCAAGGCGGGACAGGGACACTGAAGCTTTCTTT. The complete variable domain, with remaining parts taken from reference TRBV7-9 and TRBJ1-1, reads DTGVSQNPRHKITKRGQNVTFRCDPISEHNRLYWYRQTLGQGPEFLTYFQNEAQLEKSRLLSDRFSAERPKGSFSTLEIQRTEQGDSAMYLCASSLARRDRDTEAFFGQGTRLTVV.

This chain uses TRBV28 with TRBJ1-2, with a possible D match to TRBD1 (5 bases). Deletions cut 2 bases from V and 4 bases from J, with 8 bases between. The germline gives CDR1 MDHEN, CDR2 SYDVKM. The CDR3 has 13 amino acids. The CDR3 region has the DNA TGTGCCAGCAGTTTACGGGGGATCTATGGCTACACCTTC. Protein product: CASSLRGIYGYTF.

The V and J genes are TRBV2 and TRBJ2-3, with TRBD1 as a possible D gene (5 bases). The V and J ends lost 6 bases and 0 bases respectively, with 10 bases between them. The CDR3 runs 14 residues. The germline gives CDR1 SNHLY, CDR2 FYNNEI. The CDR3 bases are TGTGCCAGCAGGCAAAGACAGAGCACAGATACGCAGTATTTT. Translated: CASRQRQSTDTQYF.